Listed below are T cell receptor beta chains from one sample, sequenced in a study of shared clonotypes between healthy human individuals. Measured with immunoSEQ multiplex PCR; TCRdb has only the in-frame clones, and not every one. The sample records roughly 2,500,000 clones, 80% to 95% being singletons. The sample consisted of naive CD4+ T cells from PBMCs. These receptors originate from a man younger than 30 in good health. Some clones in this sample may be carry-over from other donors' samples. Each CDR3 is given with its conserved first and last residue.

V gene	J gene	CDR3 protein
TRBV29-1	TRBJ2-1	CSVEVGLAATYNEQFF
TRBV5-1	TRBJ2-7	CASSPLGSSYEQYF
TRBV20-1	TRBJ2-7	CSAPWNYEQYF
TRBV7-3	TRBJ2-1	CASSPHREGYNEQFF
TRBV10-3	TRBJ2-7	CAISDPIPGQSEQYF
TRBV7-3	TRBJ1-1	CASSLFGTGGAGRDTEAFF
TRBV7-9	TRBJ2-3	CASSLFRDTDTQYF
TRBV5-1	TRBJ1-1	CASSLDPGQRNTEAFF
TRBV6-6	TRBJ1-5	CASSPQGGNQPQHF
TRBV27	TRBJ2-7	CATAPSGSHHEQYF
TRBV28	TRBJ1-2	CASSRPGSGYTF
TRBV21-1	TRBJ1-1	CASTRQAPLLNTEAFF
TRBV9	TRBJ2-7	CASSVRGDSYEQYF
TRBV6-6	TRBJ2-5	CASTLGGIETQYF
TRBV7-8	TRBJ2-1	CATGRWTSGSSYNEQFF
TRBV5-6	TRBJ2-2	CASSLGFTGELFF
TRBV6-6	TRBJ2-7	CASSSRYEQYF
TRBV18	TRBJ1-5	CASSPGGDQPQHF
TRBV5-1	TRBJ2-7	CASSPFSGRVGEQYF
TRBV5-4	TRBJ2-5	CASTIGGTSVQETQYF
TRBV27	TRBJ2-5	CASSHGQVYQETQYF
TRBV5-1	TRBJ2-7	CASSPTSGGGPYEQYF
TRBV21-1	TRBJ2-7	CASSSPGLSHEQYF
TRBV19	TRBJ2-3	CASRNRGGTDTQYF
TRBV6-5	TRBJ2-1	CATFRSGSGYNEQFF
TRBV19	TRBJ1-3	CASSTTGTGNTIYF
TRBV9	TRBJ2-5	CASSRGTGGETQYF
TRBV18	TRBJ1-3	CASSPSGSYSGNTIYF
TRBV7-8	TRBJ1-4	CASSLRGGTAFNEKLFF
TRBV23-1	TRBJ1-1	CASSQRQNTEAFF
TRBV2	TRBJ1-2	CASRRRTGTYGYTF
TRBV6-1	TRBJ2-2	CASTGTGLTGELFF
TRBV27	TRBJ1-2	CASRDRALGGYTF
TRBV14	TRBJ2-3	CASSQVKGSDTQYF
TRBV28	.	CASSLRQAYEQYF
TRBV5-8	TRBJ1-5	CASSSGVIGGGRQPQHF
TRBV28	TRBJ2-1	CASLWEGRNEQFF
TRBV5-1	TRBJ2-7	CASSLELAGGPGEQYF
TRBV14	TRBJ2-7	CASSPPGPLWSSYEQYF
TRBV6-5	TRBJ2-1	CASRPGTGRNEQFF
TRBV7-9	TRBJ2-3	CASSPGTGNTDTQYF
TRBV5-6	TRBJ2-5	CASSLTGIVETQYF
TRBV30	TRBJ1-2	CAWSALVQGGGYTF
TRBV28	TRBJ2-5	CASSSGLQETQYF
TRBV28	TRBJ2-7	CASSLPGGGPYEQYF
TRBV11-1	TRBJ2-7	CASSPGQGSYEQYF
TRBV28	TRBJ2-1	CATNGRAGVVNEQFF
TRBV6-5	TRBJ1-5	CASRPGNNQPQHF
TRBV6-4	TRBJ2-2	CASSDSSGSTGELFF
TRBV5-1	TRBJ1-1	CASSLDRTGPTEAFF